Listed below are T cell receptor beta chains from one sample, sequenced in a study of CD8 T cells in Susac syndrome. TCRdb re-analysed the immunoSEQ multiplex PCR reads in MiXCR, keeping a single row per CDR3 protein. Of about 280,000 distinct CDR3 sequences listed, 70% to 90% are singletons. Sequencing was performed on CD8+ T cells from PBMCs. All receptors derive from a human donor with multiple sclerosis. Both conserved end residues are part of each CDR3. The D gene is left open where the match is weak. Clone sizes are given selectively: once, few, many, or a class where the clone is expanded.

len	j_gene	abundance	d_gene	v_gene	CDR3nt	CDR3aa
14	TRBJ2-7	-	-	TRBV27	TGTGCCAGCAGCAAATCAGGTATCTCCTACGAGCAGTACTTC	CASSKSGISYEQYF
21	TRBJ2-2	-	TRBD2	TRBV13	TGTGCCAGCAGCTTATCATTGGATCTTAGCGGGACTCCGCCGAACACCGGGGAGCTGTTTTTT	CASSLSLDLSGTPPNTGELFF
13	TRBJ1-1	-	-	TRBV11-2	TGTGCCAGCAGCTTAGGGCGGAGCGCTGAAGCTTTCTTT	CASSLGRSAEAFF
14	TRBJ1-1	few	-	TRBV5-4	TGTGCCAGCAGCTTGGCAGGGCGGAGGACTGAAGCTTTCTTT	CASSLAGRRTEAFF
17	TRBJ2-2	-	TRBD2	TRBV9	TGTGCCAGCAGTGTTAGTGGGACTAGCGGTTTGACCGGGGAGCTGTTTTTT	CASSVSGTSGLTGELFF
13	TRBJ2-2	-	-	TRBV6-5	TGTGCCAGCAAGACAGGCCGCCCCGGGGAGCTGTTTTTT	CASKTGRPGELFF
17	TRBJ2-1	-	TRBD2	TRBV27	TGTGCCAGCAGTTTATGGGCTAGCGGGAGATTTTCTCATGAGCAGTTCTTC	CASSLWASGRFSHEQFF
12	TRBJ2-3	few	-	TRBV27	TGTGCCAGCAGTCTAGACATGGATACGCAGTATTTT	CASSLDMDTQYF
15	TRBJ2-3	-	-	TRBV9	TGTGCCAGCAGCGTAGGCGGAGCCCGCACAGATACGCAGTATTTT	CASSVGGARTDTQYF
12	TRBJ2-5	-	-	TRBV3-1	TGTGCCAGCAGCCAAGTGGGAGAGACCCAGTACTTC	CASSQVGETQYF
17	TRBJ2-1	-	TRBD2	TRBV9	TGTGCCAGCAGCGTAGATCGGGAGGGTCCCTCCTACAATGAGCAGTTCTTC	CASSVDREGPSYNEQFF
14	TRBJ2-1	-	-	TRBV5-1	TGCGCCAGCGGACCATCCACCTCCTACAATGAGCAGTTCTTC	CASGPSTSYNEQFF
13	TRBJ2-7	-	-	TRBV9	TGTGCCAGCAGCCGGGGGACCTCTGACGAGCAGTACTTC	CASSRGTSDEQYF
15	TRBJ2-1	-	TRBD1	TRBV9	TGTGCCAGCAGTCAAGGACAGGACCCCTACAATGAGCAGTTCTTC	CASSQGQDPYNEQFF
13	TRBJ1-4	-	-	TRBV15	TGTGCCACCAGCCCCAGGCACAATGAAAAACTGTTTTTT	CATSPRHNEKLFF
14	TRBJ2-7	-	-	TRBV5-1	TGCGCCAGCAGCTTGGAAGGCAGAACCTACGAGCAGTACTTC	CASSLEGRTYEQYF
17	TRBJ1-5	-	-	TRBV28	TGTGCCAGCAGTTTCCCGAGGGACACCCATAGCAATCAGCCCCAGCATTTT	CASSFPRDTHSNQPQHF
15	TRBJ1-3	-	TRBD1	TRBV11-2	TGTGCCAGCAGCCTGGGACAGGGTACTGGAAACACCATATATTTT	CASSLGQGTGNTIYF
18	TRBJ2-2	-	TRBD2	TRBV13	TGTGCCAGCAGCCTCCAGGGACTAGCGGGAGTAAGCACCGGGGAGCTGTTTTTT	CASSLQGLAGVSTGELFF
17	TRBJ2-5	-	TRBD2	TRBV29-1	TGCAGCGTTGAACGGCCAAACCTAGCGGTACGACAAGAGACCCAGTACTTC	CSVERPNLAVRQETQYF
15	TRBJ1-2	-	-	TRBV6-6	TGTGCCAGCAGTTACGCCGGCAGGGTCGGTTATGGCTACACCTTC	CASSYAGRVGYGYTF
14	TRBJ2-7	few	-	TRBV19	TGTGCCAGTAGTATAGCCCCGGACGGCTACGAGCAGTACTTC	CASSIAPDGYEQYF
17	TRBJ2-4	-	-	TRBV28	TGTGCCAGCAGTTTAGAGGCGGTCATCTTAGCCAAAAACATTCAGTACTTC	CASSLEAVILAKNIQYF
15	TRBJ2-2	-	-	TRBV28	TGTGCCAGCAGTTTTTCACAGGTGTACACCGGGGAGCTGTTTTTT	CASSFSQVYTGELFF
16	TRBJ2-7	-	-	TRBV15	TGTGCCACCAGCAGTCGATGGGGACGGAGGGCGGGAGAGCAGTACTTC	CATSSRWGRRAGEQYF
12	TRBJ2-7	-	-	TRBV2	TGTGCCAGCAGGCAGGATCCCTACGAGCAGTACTTC	CASRQDPYEQYF
14	TRBJ2-1	-	TRBD2	TRBV9	TGTGCCAGCACTCCTAGCGGGGAAAACAATGAGCAGTTCTTC	CASTPSGENNEQFF
19	TRBJ2-7	-	TRBD2	TRBV27	TGTGCCAGCAGTCCCTCATCAGGGGATAGCGGGAGCCTCGCCTACGAGCAGTACTTC	CASSPSSGDSGSLAYEQYF
14	TRBJ1-1	-	-	TRBV24-1	TGTGCCACCCGCGGTGGTGGTGGGGGCACTGAAGCTTTCTTT	CATRGGGGGTEAFF
15	TRBJ2-7	few	TRBD1	TRBV28	TGTGCCAGCAGTTTTGAGTCCGGGACAGGGGTTGAGCAGTACTTC	CASSFESGTGVEQYF
13	TRBJ1-4	-	-	TRBV3-1	TGTGCCAGCAGCCAAGATCGCCGCGCCAAACTGTTTTTT	CASSQDRRAKLFF
12	TRBJ2-7	once	TRBD1	TRBV9	TGTGCCAGCAGCGTAGACAGGGGCGAGCAGTACTTC	CASSVDRGEQYF
16	TRBJ2-7	-	TRBD2	TRBV28	TGTGCCAGCAGTCTAACTTCACTAGCGGCGTCCTACGAGCAGTACTTC	CASSLTSLAASYEQYF
13	TRBJ2-7	-	-	TRBV29-1	TGCAGCGTTGAGGCGGGGAATACCTACGAGCAGTACTTC	CSVEAGNTYEQYF
14	TRBJ2-1	-	-	TRBV5-1	TGCGCCCTACAGAATCCCGGAAACGACAATGAGCAGTTCTTC	CALQNPGNDNEQFF
13	TRBJ2-2	-	-	TRBV12-3/TRBV12-4	TGTGCCAGCAGTTTAGCAGGGTCCGGGGAGCTGTTTTTT	CASSLAGSGELFF
14	TRBJ2-4	-	-	TRBV20-1	TGCAGTGCCCTAATACCGAGGGGCAAAAACATTCAGTACTTC	CSALIPRGKNIQYF
14	TRBJ2-7	once	-	TRBV12-3/TRBV12-4	TGTGCCAGCAGCCTTAGGCTAGTAAGGTACGAGCAGTACTTC	CASSLRLVRYEQYF
14	TRBJ2-1	-	-	TRBV11-2	TGTGCCAGCAGCTTACCCAGCGAGAGAAATGAGCAGTTCTTC	CASSLPSERNEQFF
16	TRBJ2-7	-	TRBD1	TRBV27	TGTGCCAGCAGTTTAGGGGGACGGACAGGGGGCTACGAGCAGTACTTC	CASSLGGRTGGYEQYF
16	TRBJ1-4	-	TRBD1	TRBV12-3/TRBV12-4	TGTGCCAGCAGTTTAAGCCGGGACAGGGAGAATGAAAAACTGTTTTTT	CASSLSRDRENEKLFF
15	TRBJ2-7	few	TRBD2	TRBV7-9	TGTGCCAGCAGCCTGGGGACTAGCGGATACTACGAGCAGTACTTC	CASSLGTSGYYEQYF
19	TRBJ2-7	once	TRBD2	TRBV6-5	TGTGCCAGCAGTTACCAAACGAAGTCCTATAGCGGGAGGCTCTACGAGCAGTACTTC	CASSYQTKSYSGRLYEQYF
13	TRBJ1-5	-	-	TRBV27	TGTGCCAGCAGTTTATCAGTAAATCAGCCCCAGCATTTT	CASSLSVNQPQHF
15	TRBJ2-1	-	-	TRBV7-9	TGTGCCAGCAGCCCAGTCAGAGCGGGCCACAATGGGCAGTTCTTC	CASSPVRAGHNGQFF
13	TRBJ1-1	-	-	TRBV12-3/TRBV12-4	TGTGCCAGCAGTCCGACAGGCCCCAACGAAGCTTTCTTT	CASSPTGPNEAFF
10	TRBJ2-7	few	-	TRBV2	TGTGCCAGCGGAGGAGGCGAGCAGTACTTC	CASGGGEQYF
16	TRBJ2-2	-	-	TRBV7-8	TGTGCCAGCAGCTTATTACGGACGGCGGGGACCGGGGAGCTGTTTTTT	CASSLLRTAGTGELFF
15	TRBJ2-7	once	-	TRBV19	TGTGCCAGTAGCCCCCGGCACAGTCGAAGTGATGAGCAGTACTTC	CASSPRHSRSDEQYF
16	TRBJ2-1	-	-	TRBV19	TGTGCCAGTAGTATATTGGGACCTGGCTCCTACAATGAGCAGTTCTTC	CASSILGPGSYNEQFF
14	TRBJ1-2	-	-	TRBV9	TGTGCCAGCAGGGGGGAAGGAAGCAACTATGGCTACACCTTC	CASRGEGSNYGYTF
14	TRBJ2-1	-	-	TRBV9	TGTGCCAGCAGTGGCCCGGGCGCCTACAATGAGCAGTTCTTC	CASSGPGAYNEQFF
14	TRBJ1-2	-	-	TRBV2	TGTGCCAGCAGGGGGTGCAACGCTAACTATGGCTACACCTTC	CASRGCNANYGYTF
16	TRBJ2-2	-	TRBD2	TRBV11-2	TGTGCCAGCAGCCCCCGACTAGCGGGCTTCACCGGGGAGCTGTTTTTT	CASSPRLAGFTGELFF
19	TRBJ2-1	-	TRBD2	TRBV28	TGTGCCAGCAGTCTAAGACTAGCGGGAGGCCTTATCTCCTACAATGAGCAGTTCTTC	CASSLRLAGGLISYNEQFF